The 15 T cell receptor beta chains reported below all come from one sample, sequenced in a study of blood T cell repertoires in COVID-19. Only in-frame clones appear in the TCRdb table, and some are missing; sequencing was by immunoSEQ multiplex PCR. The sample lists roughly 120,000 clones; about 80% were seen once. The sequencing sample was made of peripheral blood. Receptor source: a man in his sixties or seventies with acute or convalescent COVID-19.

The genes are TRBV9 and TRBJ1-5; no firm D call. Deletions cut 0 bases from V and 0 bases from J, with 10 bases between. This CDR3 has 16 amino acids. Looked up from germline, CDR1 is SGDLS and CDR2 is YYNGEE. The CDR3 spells CASSVDGLDSNQPQHF. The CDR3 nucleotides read TGTGCCAGCAGCGTAGATGGCCTCGATAGCAATCAGCCCCAGCATTTT.

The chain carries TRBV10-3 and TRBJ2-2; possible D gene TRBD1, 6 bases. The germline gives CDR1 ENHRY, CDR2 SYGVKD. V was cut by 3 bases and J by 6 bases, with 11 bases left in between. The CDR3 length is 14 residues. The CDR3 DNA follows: TGTGCCATCAGTGACAGGGGATATTCCGGGGAGCTGTTTTTT. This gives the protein CAISDRGYSGELFF.

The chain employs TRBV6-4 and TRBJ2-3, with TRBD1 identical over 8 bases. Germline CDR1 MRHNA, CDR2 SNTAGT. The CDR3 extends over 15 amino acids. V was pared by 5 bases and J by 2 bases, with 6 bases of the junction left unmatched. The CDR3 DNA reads TGTGCCAGCAGTAAGGGACAGGACCTCACAGATACGCAGTATTTT. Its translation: CASSKGQDLTDTQYF.

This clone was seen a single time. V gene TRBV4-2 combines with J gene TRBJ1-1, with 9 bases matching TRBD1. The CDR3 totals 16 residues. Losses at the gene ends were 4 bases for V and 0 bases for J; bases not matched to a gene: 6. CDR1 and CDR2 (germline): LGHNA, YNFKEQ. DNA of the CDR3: TGTGCCAGCAGCCGGGGGGACAGGGACTTGAACACTGAAGCTTTCTTT. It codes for CASSRGDRDLNTEAFF.

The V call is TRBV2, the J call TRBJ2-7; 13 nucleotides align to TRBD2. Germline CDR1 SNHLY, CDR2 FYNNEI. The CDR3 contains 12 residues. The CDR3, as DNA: TGTGCCAGCAGTATAGGGACTAGCGGGGCCCTAGTC. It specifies CASSIGTSGALV.

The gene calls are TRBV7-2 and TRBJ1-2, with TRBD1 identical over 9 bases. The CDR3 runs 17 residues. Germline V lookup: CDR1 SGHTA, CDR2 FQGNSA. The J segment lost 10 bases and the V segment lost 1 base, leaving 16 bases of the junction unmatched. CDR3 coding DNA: TGTGCCAGCAGCTTAGGGGGACAGGGAGGCATGGGCAGCTCCTACACCTTC. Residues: CASSLGGQGGMGSSYTF.

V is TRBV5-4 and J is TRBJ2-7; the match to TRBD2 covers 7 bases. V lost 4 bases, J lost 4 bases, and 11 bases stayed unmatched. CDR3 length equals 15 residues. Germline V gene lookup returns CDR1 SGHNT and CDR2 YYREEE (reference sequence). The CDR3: CASSPALGGSYEQYF. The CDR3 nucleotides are TGTGCCAGCAGCCCGGCCCTCGGGGGGTCATACGAGCAGTACTTC.

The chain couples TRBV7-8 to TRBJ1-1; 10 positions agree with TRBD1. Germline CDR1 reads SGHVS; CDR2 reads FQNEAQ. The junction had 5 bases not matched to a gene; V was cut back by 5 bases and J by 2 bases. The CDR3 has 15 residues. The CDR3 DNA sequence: TGTGCCAGCAGCCCGGACAGGGGGTTAAACACTGAAGCTTTCTTT. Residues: CASSPDRGLNTEAFF.

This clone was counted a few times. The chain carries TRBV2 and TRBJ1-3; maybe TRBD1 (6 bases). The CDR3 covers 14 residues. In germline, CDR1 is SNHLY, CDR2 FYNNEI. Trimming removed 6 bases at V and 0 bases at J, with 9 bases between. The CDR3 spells CASSWTDSGNTIYF. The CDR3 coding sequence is TGTGCCAGCAGCTGGACAGACTCTGGAAACACCATATATTTT.

The CDR3 DNA sequence: TGTGCCAGCAGTTACCCATTGGGACTAGCCAAGGGTTACAATGAGCAGTTCTTC. Translating it yields CASSYPLGLAKGYNEQFF. V is TRBV6-2 or TRBV6-3 and J is TRBJ2-1, with TRBD2 identical over 9 bases. Germline values: CDR1 MNHEY, CDR2 SVGEGT. The CDR3 length is 18 residues. The J segment lost 4 bases and the V segment lost 2 bases, leaving 12 bases of the junction unmatched.

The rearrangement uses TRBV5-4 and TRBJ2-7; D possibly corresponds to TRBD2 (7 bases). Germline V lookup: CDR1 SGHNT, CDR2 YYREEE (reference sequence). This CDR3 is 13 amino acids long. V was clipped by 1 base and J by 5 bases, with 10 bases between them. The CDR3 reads CASSLWGGHEQYF. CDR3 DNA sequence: TGTGCCAGCAGCTTGTGGGGGGGCCACGAGCAGTACTTC.

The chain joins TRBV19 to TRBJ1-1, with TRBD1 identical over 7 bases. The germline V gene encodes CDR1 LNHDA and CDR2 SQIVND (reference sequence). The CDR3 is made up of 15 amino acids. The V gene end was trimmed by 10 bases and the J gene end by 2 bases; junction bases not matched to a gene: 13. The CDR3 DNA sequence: TGTGCCACCCGGGACAGCGCTCTATACAACACTGAAGCTTTCTTT. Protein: CATRDSALYNTEAFF.

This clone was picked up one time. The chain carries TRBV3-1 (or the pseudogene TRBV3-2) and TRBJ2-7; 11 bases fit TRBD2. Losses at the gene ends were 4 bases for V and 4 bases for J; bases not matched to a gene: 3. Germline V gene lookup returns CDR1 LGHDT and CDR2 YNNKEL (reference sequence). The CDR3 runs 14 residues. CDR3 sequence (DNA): TGTGCCAGCAGCCTTAGCGGGAGGGCGTACGAGCAGTACTTC. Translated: CASSLSGRAYEQYF.

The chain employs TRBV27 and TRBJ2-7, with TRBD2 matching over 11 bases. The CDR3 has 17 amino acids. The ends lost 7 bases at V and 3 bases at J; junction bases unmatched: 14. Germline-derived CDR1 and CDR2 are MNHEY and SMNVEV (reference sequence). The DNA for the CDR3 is TGTGCCAGCATAAGGACTCTAGCGGGAGGATTTTTCTACGAGCAGTACTTC. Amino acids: CASIRTLAGGFFYEQYF.

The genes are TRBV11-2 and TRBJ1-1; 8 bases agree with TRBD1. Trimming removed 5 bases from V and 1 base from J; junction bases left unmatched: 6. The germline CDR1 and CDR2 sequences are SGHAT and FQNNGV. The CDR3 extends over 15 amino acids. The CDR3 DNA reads TGTGCCAGCAGCAACCTACAGGGGGGGAACACTGAAGCTTTCTTT. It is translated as CASSNLQGGNTEAFF.